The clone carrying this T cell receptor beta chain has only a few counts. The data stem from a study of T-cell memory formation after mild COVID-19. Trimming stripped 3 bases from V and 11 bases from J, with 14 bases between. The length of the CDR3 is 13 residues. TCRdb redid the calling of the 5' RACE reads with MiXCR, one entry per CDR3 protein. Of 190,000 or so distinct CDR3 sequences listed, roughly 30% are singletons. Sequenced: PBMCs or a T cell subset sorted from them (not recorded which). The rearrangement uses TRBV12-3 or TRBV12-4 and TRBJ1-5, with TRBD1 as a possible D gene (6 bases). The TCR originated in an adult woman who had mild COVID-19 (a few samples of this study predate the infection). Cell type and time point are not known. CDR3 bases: TGTGCCAGCAGTTTGGCGTGGCAGGGGACCCAGCATTTT. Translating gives CASSLAWQGTQHF.